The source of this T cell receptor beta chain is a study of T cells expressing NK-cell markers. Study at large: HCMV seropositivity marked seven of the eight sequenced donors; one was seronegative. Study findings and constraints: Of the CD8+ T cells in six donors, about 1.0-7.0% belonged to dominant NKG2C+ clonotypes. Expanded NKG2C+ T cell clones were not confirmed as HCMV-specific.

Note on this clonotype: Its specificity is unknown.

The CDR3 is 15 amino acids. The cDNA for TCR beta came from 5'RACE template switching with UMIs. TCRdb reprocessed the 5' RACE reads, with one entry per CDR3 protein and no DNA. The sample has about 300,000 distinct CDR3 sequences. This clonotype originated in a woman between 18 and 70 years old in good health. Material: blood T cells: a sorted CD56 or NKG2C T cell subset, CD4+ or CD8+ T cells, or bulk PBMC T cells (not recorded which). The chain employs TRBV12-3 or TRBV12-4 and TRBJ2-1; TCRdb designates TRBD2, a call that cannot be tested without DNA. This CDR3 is CASSFGGLAGDEQFF.